This T cell receptor beta chain was sequenced during a study of radiation and T cells in renal cell carcinoma. Only in-frame clones appear in the TCRdb table, and some are missing; sequencing was by immunoSEQ multiplex PCR. This table has almost 50,000 clones, 80% appearing once. V trimming: 5 bases; J trimming: 3 bases; junction bases outside the gene matches: 4. The CDR3 runs to 15 residues. Per germline, CDR1 SNHLY and CDR2 FYNNEI. Stated time point: blood 2 weeks post-SBRT. Treatment in this sample: 15 Gy SBRT to primary tumor, nephrectomy 4 weeks later. After SBRT, blood was collected at 2 and 4 weeks, plus baseline. The tumor was a clear cell renal cell carcinoma.

The chain couples TRBV2 to TRBJ2-2, with TRBD2 identical over 9 bases. The material sequenced was blood, taken from a patient whose treatment included radiotherapy and nephrectomy. This receptor was taken from a woman in her 70s with renal cell carcinoma. The CDR3 bases are TGTGCCAGCAGTTTGACTAGCGGCTACACCGGGGAGCTGTTTTTT. Translating it yields CASSLTSGYTGELFF.